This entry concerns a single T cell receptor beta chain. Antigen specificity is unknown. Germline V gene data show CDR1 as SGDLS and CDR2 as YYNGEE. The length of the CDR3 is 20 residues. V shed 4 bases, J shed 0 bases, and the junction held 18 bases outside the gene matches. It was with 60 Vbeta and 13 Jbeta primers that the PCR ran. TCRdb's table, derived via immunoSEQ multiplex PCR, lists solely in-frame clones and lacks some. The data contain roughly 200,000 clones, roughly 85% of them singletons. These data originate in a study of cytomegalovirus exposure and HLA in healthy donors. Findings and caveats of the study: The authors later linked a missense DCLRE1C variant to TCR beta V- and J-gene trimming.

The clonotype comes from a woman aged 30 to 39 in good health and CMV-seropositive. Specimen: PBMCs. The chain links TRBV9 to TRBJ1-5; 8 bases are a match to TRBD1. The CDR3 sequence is CASSSLPRDRRSDSNQPQHF. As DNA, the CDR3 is TGTGCCAGCAGCTCCTTACCCCGGGACAGGCGATCAGATAGCAATCAGCCCCAGCATTTT.